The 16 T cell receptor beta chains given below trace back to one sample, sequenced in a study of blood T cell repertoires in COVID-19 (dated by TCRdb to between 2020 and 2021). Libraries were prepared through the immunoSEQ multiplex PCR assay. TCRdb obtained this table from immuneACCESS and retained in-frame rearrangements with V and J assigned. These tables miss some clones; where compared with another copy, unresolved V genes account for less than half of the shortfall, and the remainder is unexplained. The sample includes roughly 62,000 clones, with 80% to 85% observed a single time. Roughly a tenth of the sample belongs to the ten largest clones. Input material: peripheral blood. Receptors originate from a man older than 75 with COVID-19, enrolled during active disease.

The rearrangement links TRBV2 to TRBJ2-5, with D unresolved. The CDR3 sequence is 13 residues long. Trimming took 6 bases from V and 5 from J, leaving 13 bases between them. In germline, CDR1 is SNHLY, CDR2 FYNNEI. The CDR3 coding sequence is TGTGCCAGCAGAAGCCATAACCGGGAGACCCAGTACTTC. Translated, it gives CASRSHNRETQYF.

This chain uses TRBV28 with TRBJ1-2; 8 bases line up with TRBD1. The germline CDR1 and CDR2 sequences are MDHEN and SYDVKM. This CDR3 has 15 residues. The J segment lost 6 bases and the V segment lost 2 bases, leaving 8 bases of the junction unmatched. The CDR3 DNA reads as TGTGCCAGCAGTTTAATCCAGGGGGCGCGTAATGGCTACACCTTC. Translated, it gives CASSLIQGARNGYTF.

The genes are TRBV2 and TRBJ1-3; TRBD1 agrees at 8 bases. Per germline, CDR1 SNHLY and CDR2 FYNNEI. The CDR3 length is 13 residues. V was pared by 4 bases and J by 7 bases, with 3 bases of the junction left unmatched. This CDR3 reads CASSVGQGNTIYF. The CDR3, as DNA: TGTGCCAGCAGTGTCGGACAGGGCAACACCATATATTTT.

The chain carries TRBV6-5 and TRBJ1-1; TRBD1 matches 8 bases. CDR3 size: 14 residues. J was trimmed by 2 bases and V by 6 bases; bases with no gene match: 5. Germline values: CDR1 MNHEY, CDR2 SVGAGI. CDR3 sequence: CASSEGQVNTEAFF. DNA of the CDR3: TGTGCCAGCAGCGAGGGACAGGTCAACACTGAAGCTTTCTTT.

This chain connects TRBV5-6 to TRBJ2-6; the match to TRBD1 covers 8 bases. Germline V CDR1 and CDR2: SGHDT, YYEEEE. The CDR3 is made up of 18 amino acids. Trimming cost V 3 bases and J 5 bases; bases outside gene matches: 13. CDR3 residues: CASSSRTGIGEWANVLTF. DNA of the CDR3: TGTGCCAGCAGCTCAAGGACAGGGATAGGCGAGTGGGCCAACGTCCTGACTTTC.

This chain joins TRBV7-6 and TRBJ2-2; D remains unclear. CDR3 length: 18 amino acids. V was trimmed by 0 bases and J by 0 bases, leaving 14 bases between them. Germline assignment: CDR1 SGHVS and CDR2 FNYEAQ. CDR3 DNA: TGTGCCAGCAGCTTAGCTCCCTACAGACCTTCGAACACCGGGGAGCTGTTTTTT. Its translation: CASSLAPYRPSNTGELFF. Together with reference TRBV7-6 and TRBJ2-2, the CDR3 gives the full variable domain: GAGVSQSPRYKVTKRGQDVALRCDPISGHVSLYWYRQALGQGPEFLTYFNYEAQQDKSGLPNDRFSAERPEGSISTLTIQRTEQRDSAMYRCASSLAPYRPSNTGELFFGEGSRLTVL.

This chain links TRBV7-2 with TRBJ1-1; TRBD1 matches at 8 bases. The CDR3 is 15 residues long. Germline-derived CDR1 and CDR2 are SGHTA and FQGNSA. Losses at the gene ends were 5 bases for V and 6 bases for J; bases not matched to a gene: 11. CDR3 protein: CASSQRTQGAAEAFF. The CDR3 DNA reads TGTGCCAGCAGCCAGCGAACTCAGGGGGCGGCTGAAGCTTTCTTT.

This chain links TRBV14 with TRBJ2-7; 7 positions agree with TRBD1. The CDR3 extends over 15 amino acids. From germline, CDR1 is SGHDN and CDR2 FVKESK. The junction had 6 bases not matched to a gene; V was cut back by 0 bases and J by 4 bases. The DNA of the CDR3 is TGTGCCAGCAGCCAAGATCCCGGGACAGTATACGAGCAGTACTTC. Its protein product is CASSQDPGTVYEQYF.

The CDR3 DNA reads TGTGCCAGCAGCTTGGGGGCTGGGAGGGACTATGGCTACACCTTC. Translating gives CASSLGAGRDYGYTF. The chain carries TRBV5-4 and TRBJ1-2; D gene uncertain. Germline V CDR1 and CDR2: SGHNT, YYREEE (reference sequence). The CDR3 sequence is 15 residues long. V dropped 0 bases and J dropped 3 bases, with 12 bases sitting between them.

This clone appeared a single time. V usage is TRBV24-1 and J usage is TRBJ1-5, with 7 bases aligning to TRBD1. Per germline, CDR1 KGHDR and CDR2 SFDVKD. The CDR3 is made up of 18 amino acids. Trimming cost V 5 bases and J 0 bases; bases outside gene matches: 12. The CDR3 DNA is TGTGCCACCAGTGGCGGACAGGTTGGGGGGCATAGCAATCAGCCCCAGCATTTT. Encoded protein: CATSGGQVGGHSNQPQHF.

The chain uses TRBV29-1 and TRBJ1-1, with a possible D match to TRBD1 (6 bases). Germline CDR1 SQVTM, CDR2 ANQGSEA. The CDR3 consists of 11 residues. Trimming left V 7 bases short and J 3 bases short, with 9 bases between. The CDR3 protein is CSAQGYTEAFF. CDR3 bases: TGCAGCGCCCAGGGGTACACTGAAGCTTTCTTT.

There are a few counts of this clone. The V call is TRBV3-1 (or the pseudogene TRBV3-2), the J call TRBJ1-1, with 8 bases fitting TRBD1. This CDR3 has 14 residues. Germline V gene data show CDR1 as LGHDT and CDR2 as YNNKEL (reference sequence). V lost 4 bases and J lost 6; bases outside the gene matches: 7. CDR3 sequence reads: CASSLGTGGAEAFF. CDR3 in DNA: TGTGCCAGCAGCCTCGGGACAGGAGGAGCTGAAGCTTTCTTT.

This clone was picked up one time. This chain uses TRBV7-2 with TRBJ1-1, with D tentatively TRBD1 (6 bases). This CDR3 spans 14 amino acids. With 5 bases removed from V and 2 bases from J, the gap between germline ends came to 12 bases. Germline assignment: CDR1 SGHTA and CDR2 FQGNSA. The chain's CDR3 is CASSATGGNTEAFF. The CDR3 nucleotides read TGTGCCAGCAGCGCGACAGGCGGTAACACTGAAGCTTTCTTT.

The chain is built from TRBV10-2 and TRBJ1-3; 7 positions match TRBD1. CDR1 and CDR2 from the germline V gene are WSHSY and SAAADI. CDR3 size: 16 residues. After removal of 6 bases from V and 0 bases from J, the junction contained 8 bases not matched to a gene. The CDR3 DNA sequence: TGCGCCAGCAGCCCGGACAGGCCCAGCTCTGGAAACACCATATATTTT. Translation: CASSPDRPSSGNTIYF.

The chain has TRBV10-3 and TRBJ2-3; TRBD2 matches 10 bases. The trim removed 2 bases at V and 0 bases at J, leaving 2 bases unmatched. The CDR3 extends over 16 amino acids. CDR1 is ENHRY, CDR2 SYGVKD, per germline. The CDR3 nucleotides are TGTGCCATCAGTGAGGCACTAGCGGGGAGCACAGATACGCAGTATTTT. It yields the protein CAISEALAGSTDTQYF.

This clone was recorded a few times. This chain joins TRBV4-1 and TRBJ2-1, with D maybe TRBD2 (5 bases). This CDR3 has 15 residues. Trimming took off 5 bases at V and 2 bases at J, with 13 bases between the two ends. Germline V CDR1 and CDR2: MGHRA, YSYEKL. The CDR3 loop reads CASSTHGNPYNEQFF. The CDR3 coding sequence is TGCGCCAGCAGCACCCACGGGAACCCCTACAATGAGCAGTTCTTC.